Listed here are 28 T cell receptor beta chains from one sample, sequenced in a study of T cells in tumors after PD-1 blockade. TCRdb keeps only in-frame clones here, not all; method: immunoSEQ multiplex PCR. The repertoire holds approximately 60,000 clones, with about 80% as singletons. Sequencing used PBMCs, obtained before anti-PD-1 treatment. The receptors stem from a human donor with basal cell carcinoma.

The chain uses TRBV12-3 or TRBV12-4 and TRBJ1-2; 8 positions agree with TRBD1. CDR3 size: 13 residues. J was trimmed by 5 bases and V by 5 bases; bases with no gene match: 4. CDR3 DNA sequence: TGTGCCAGCAGTAACAGACAGGGGTATGGCTACACCTTC. Translation gives CASSNRQGYGYTF.

The chain links TRBV5-1 to TRBJ2-5; D is uncertain. The CDR3 consists of 11 residues. V was pared by 4 bases and J by 2 bases, with 3 bases between. Looked up from germline, CDR1 is SGHRS and CDR2 is YFSETQ. CDR3 region: CASSIQETQYF. For the CDR3, the DNA is TGCGCCAGCAGCATTCAAGAGACCCAGTACTTC.

V is TRBV6-4 and J is TRBJ2-3, with unresolved D. Trimming shortened V by 2 bases and J by 0 bases, and 18 bases separated the two germline ends. The CDR3 runs 18 residues. CDR1 and CDR2 (germline): MRHNA, SNTAGT. CDR3 bases: TGTGCCAGCAGTGACACCAAAGGAGCCCCGGCTAGCACAGATACGCAGTATTTT. As protein: CASSDTKGAPASTDTQYF.

The chain recombines TRBV27 with TRBJ2-1, with 10 bases aligning to TRBD2. V dropped 6 bases and J dropped 5; count of bases not matched to a gene: 7. The CDR3 contains 15 residues. Germline CDR1 reads MNHEY; CDR2 reads SMNVEV (reference sequence). The CDR3 DNA follows: TGTGCCAGCAGGAGAGCGGGGGGGGGAAACAATGAGCAGTTCTTC. Amino acid sequence: CASRRAGGGNNEQFF.

This chain connects TRBV5-6 to TRBJ1-6, with D hard to call. Trimming pared 3 bases from V and 6 bases from J, leaving 16 bases between. Germline V gene data show CDR1 as SGHDT and CDR2 as YYEEEE. CDR3 length: 16 amino acids. For the CDR3, the DNA is TGTGCCAGCAGCTCGTGGGGTGGGGTGGGTAATTCACCCCTCCACTTT. This sequence encodes CASSSWGGVGNSPLHF.

This clone was observed a single time. The rearrangement links TRBV5-6 to TRBJ1-3; D gene ambiguous. CDR3 length: 13 residues. V was pared by 7 bases and J by 2 bases, with 10 bases between. Germline V gene data show CDR1 as SGHDT and CDR2 as YYEEEE. In DNA form, the CDR3 reads TGTGCCAGCCAAACATGGGCTGGAAACACCATATATTTT. It specifies CASQTWAGNTIYF.

V and J are TRBV11-3 and TRBJ2-7; the match to TRBD1 covers 7 bases. This CDR3 region has 15 residues. The germline V gene encodes CDR1 SGHNT and CDR2 YENEEA. V dropped 0 bases and J dropped 4; count of bases not matched to a gene: 6. CDR3 bases: TGTGCCAGCAGCTTAGAGCACAGGGGATCGTACGAGCAGTACTTC. This sequence encodes CASSLEHRGSYEQYF.

The rearrangement uses TRBV6-2 or TRBV6-3 and TRBJ2-1; 7 bases match TRBD1. V dropped 0 bases and J dropped 0; count of bases not matched to a gene: 2. Germline loops: CDR1 MNHEY, CDR2 SVGEGT. The CDR3 extends over 16 amino acids. CDR3 nucleotides: TGTGCCAGCAGTTACTCTTGGACAGGCTCCTACAATGAGCAGTTCTTC. Protein: CASSYSWTGSYNEQFF.

The rearrangement uses TRBV18 and TRBJ1-1, with D uncertain. The germline V gene has CDR1 KGHSH and CDR2 LQKENI. V lost 2 bases, J lost 6 bases, and 13 bases lay in between. The CDR3 sequence is 14 residues long. In DNA, the CDR3 is TGTGCCAGCTCACCAGAAATTAAGGTAGCTGAAGCTTTCTTT. This gives the protein CASSPEIKVAEAFF.

The rearrangement links TRBV7-3 to TRBJ2-5, with D perhaps matching TRBD2 (6 bases). Trimming took off 1 base at V and 1 base at J, with 16 bases between the two ends. CDR3 length equals 17 residues. CDR1 and CDR2 from the germline V gene are SGHTA and FQGTGA. CDR3 sequence: CASSLMGGTNLQETQYF. CDR3 sequence (DNA): TGTGCCAGCAGCTTAATGGGGGGAACAAACCTCCAAGAGACCCAGTACTTC.

This clone showed up just a few times. CDR3 amino acids: CASSQENTEAFF. DNA of the CDR3: TGTGCCAGCAGCCAGGAGAACACTGAAGCTTTCTTT. The chain links TRBV7-9 to TRBJ1-1; no reliable D call. The CDR3 is made up of 12 amino acids. V was shortened by 5 bases and J by 1 base, with 5 bases between the two germline ends. The germline CDR1 and CDR2 sequences are SEHNR and FQNEAQ (reference sequence).

The J gene is TRBJ2-7, the V gene TRBV6-5, with TRBD1 matching over 7 bases. Losses at the gene ends were 2 bases for V and 6 bases for J; bases not matched to a gene: 7. The V gene's germline CDR1 is MNHEY and CDR2 SVGAGI. The CDR3 runs 14 residues. The CDR3 reads CASSYDRAVGEQYF. The CDR3 coding sequence is TGTGCCAGCAGTTACGACAGGGCGGTCGGCGAGCAGTACTTC.

The chain employs TRBV6-5 and TRBJ1-2, with D unclear. The germline V gene has CDR1 MNHEY and CDR2 SVGAGI. V was cut by 6 bases and J by 0 bases, with 11 bases left in between. This CDR3 has 14 residues. CDR3 sequence (DNA): TGTGCCAGCAGACTCGGAAGTCCTAACTATGGCTACACCTTC. It yields the protein CASRLGSPNYGYTF.

This rearrangement joins TRBV6-5 to TRBJ2-1; 7 nucleotides agree with TRBD1. J lost 12 bases, V lost 0 bases, and 5 bases had no gene match. Germline V lookup: CDR1 MNHEY, CDR2 SVGAGI. CDR3 size: 13 residues. The CDR3 bases are TGTGCCAGCAGTTACTCGAGACGGGACAGGCAGTTCTTC. It translates to CASSYSRRDRQFF.

The sample holds a few counts of this clone. The chain couples TRBV2 to TRBJ1-2; a possible D gene is TRBD1 (5 bases). Germline CDR1 SNHLY, CDR2 FYNNEI. CDR3 length: 15 amino acids. V lost 6 bases to trimming and J lost 1 base, with 15 bases between them. The CDR3 bases are TGTGCCAGCAGGAGGGACCTATTTGGTAACTATGGCTACACCTTC. Protein: CASRRDLFGNYGYTF.

The chain uses TRBV7-6 and TRBJ1-4; the match to TRBD1 covers 7 bases. This CDR3 is built from 14 residues. V lost 2 bases to trimming and J lost 4 bases; unmatched junction nucleotides: 1. CDR1 is SGHVS, CDR2 FNYEAQ, per germline. CDR3 nucleotide sequence: TGTGCCAGCAGCTTACAGGGGGGTAATGAAAAACTGTTTTTT. Protein: CASSLQGGNEKLFF.

This clone was detected once. This chain joins TRBV19 and TRBJ2-1; 10 positions agree with TRBD1. The CDR3 loop spans 14 amino acids. Germline CDR1 and CDR2: LNHDA and SQIVND (reference sequence). The trim removed 2 bases at V and 8 bases at J, leaving 3 bases unmatched. CDR3 sequence (DNA): TGTGCCAGTAGTATAATCGGGACAGGGGATGAGCAGTTCTTC. Translated, it gives CASSIIGTGDEQFF.

As DNA, the CDR3 is TGTGCCAGCAGTTACGGGGGCCCGGGATTTCGCGAGCAGTACTTC. Its translation: CASSYGGPGFREQYF. The chain has TRBV6-2 or TRBV6-3 and TRBJ2-7; a weak D match, TRBD1 (6 bases). Germline lookup yields CDR1 MNHEY and CDR2 SVGEGT. There are 15 residues in the CDR3. Trimming took 2 bases from V and 6 from J, leaving 17 bases between them.

The V call is TRBV10-2, the J call TRBJ2-5, with D tentatively TRBD2 (5 bases). The V gene lost 3 bases and the J gene lost 3 bases, with 11 bases spanning the gap. Germline V gives CDR1 WSHSY, CDR2 SAAADI. The CDR3 sequence is 14 residues long. The CDR3 sequence is CASSDTDGEETQYF. In nucleotides, the CDR3 is TGCGCCAGCAGTGACACGGACGGGGAAGAGACCCAGTACTTC.

This clone was detected once. The chain is built from TRBV5-6 and TRBJ1-2; D is uncertain. Germline V CDR1 and CDR2: SGHDT, YYEEEE. Trimming shortened V by 1 base and J by 4 bases, and 11 bases separated the two germline ends. This CDR3 contains 14 residues. The CDR3 sequence is CASSLWEGSYGYTF. For the CDR3, the DNA is TGTGCCAGCAGCTTGTGGGAGGGAAGCTATGGCTACACCTTC.

The J gene is TRBJ2-7, the V gene TRBV9; 7 positions agree with TRBD2. V shed 3 bases, J shed 6 bases, and the junction held 9 bases outside the gene matches. Germline V gene data show CDR1 as SGDLS and CDR2 as YYNGEE. CDR3 length: 14 amino acids. The CDR3 DNA follows: TGTGCCAGCAGCGGGAACCGGACTAGTCGCGAGCAGTACTTC. Translating gives CASSGNRTSREQYF.

The chain joins TRBV7-3 to TRBJ2-1; perhaps TRBD1 as D (6 bases). The germline CDR1 and CDR2 sequences are SGHTA and FQGTGA. Trimming cost V 5 bases and J 4 bases, with 9 bases left between them. The CDR3 is 13 amino acids. DNA of the CDR3: TGTGCCAGCAGCACCCAGGGGTACAATGAGCAGTTCTTC. As protein: CASSTQGYNEQFF.

The table lists this clone with a count of one. The chain couples TRBV30 to TRBJ2-1; D is undetermined. V lost 5 bases, J lost 1 base, and 9 bases lay in between. Germline CDR1 and CDR2: GTSNPN and SVGIG (reference sequence). There are 13 residues in the CDR3. The chain's CDR3 is CAWGAASYNEQFF. CDR3 sequence (DNA): TGTGCCTGGGGTGCCGCGTCCTACAATGAGCAGTTCTTC.

The rearrangement links TRBV19 to TRBJ1-5; D possibly corresponds to TRBD1 (6 bases). From germline, CDR1 is LNHDA and CDR2 SQIVND (reference sequence). V was clipped by 3 bases and J by 6 bases, with 21 bases between them. The CDR3 runs to 17 residues. The CDR3 DNA reads as TGTGCCAGTAGTATTACCCCCGGCAGGGGCGGCCCTCAGCCCCAGCATTTT. As protein: CASSITPGRGGPQPQHF.

The V gene is TRBV30, the J gene TRBJ1-6; D is ambiguous. Trimming took off 7 bases at V and 0 bases at J, with 7 bases between the two ends. CDR3 length equals 13 residues. The germline V gene encodes CDR1 GTSNPN and CDR2 SVGIG (reference sequence). CDR3 nucleotide sequence: TGTGCCTATGGGTCCTCCTATAATTCACCCCTCCACTTT. This translates into CAYGSSYNSPLHF.

CDR3 in DNA: TGTGCCAGCAGCTCCCAGCCAGGTGCAACTAATGAAAAACTGTTTTTT. Translation gives CASSSQPGATNEKLFF. J is TRBJ1-4 and V is TRBV13; D remains unclear. CDR3 length equals 16 residues. CDR1 and CDR2 (germline): PRHDT, FYEKMQ (reference sequence). The V end was cut by 4 bases, the J end by 0 bases, with 12 bases between.

This rearrangement joins TRBV6-5 to TRBJ2-5; 8 nucleotides align to TRBD2. The CDR3 covers 16 residues. Germline CDR1 and CDR2: MNHEY and SVGAGI. The V and J ends lost 0 bases and 3 bases, in that order; junction bases with no gene match: 6. The CDR3 DNA follows: TGTGCCAGCAGTTACTCGTGGCGGGGGGCGGAAGAGACCCAGTACTTC. It codes for CASSYSWRGAEETQYF.

Concerning this clone itself: Other DNA sequences within the sample encode an identical CDR3. V gene TRBV7-2 combines with J gene TRBJ2-7; no reliable D call. V was clipped by 0 bases and J by 1 base, with 7 bases between them. The CDR3 is made up of 14 amino acids. Looked up from germline, CDR1 is SGHTA and CDR2 is FQGNSA. The CDR3 protein is CASSLAGESYEQYF. The CDR3 coding sequence is TGTGCCAGCAGCTTAGCGGGTGAGTCCTACGAGCAGTACTTC.